This T cell receptor (beta chain) was identified in a study of vaccination effects on CD4 cells after COVID-19 (dated by TCRdb to 2021 to 2024). About the investigation overall: To identify antigen-specific CD4+ T cell clonotypes by their expansion, the ViraFEST assay first stimulated PBMC with viral peptide pools and then applied TCR sequencing. Two doses of either the BNT162b2 or the mRNA-1273 mRNA SARS-CoV-2 vaccine were administered to participants. Pre-vaccine samples were drawn from two convalescent patients 16 days and one week before the first dose, at 142 and 148 days after COVID-19 diagnosis. Some 2 million PBMC per well were cultured with roughly 10 ug/ml peptides in IMDM containing 5% human AB serum, around 9.7 IU/ml IL-2 and gentamicin. In the study, cultures from other donors were sequenced using the Oncomine TCR Beta short-read assay on an Illumina iSeq 100. SARS-CoV-2 spike-specific CD4+ TCR repertoires from before and after mRNA vaccination were compared in COVID-19 convalescent patients and in infection-naive vaccine recipients. A total of 9 to 11 COVID-19 convalescent patients and several SARS-CoV-2-naive healthy vaccine recipients were included in the full study.

V is shortened by 5 bases, J by 4 bases, and the region joining them spans 7 bases. In the germline V gene (reference sequence), CDR1 corresponds to LGHDT and CDR2 to YNNKEL. The CDR3 spans 12 residues, from the cysteine through the phenylalanine. Only CDR3 DNA is held: 36 bases, read in frame from base 1. Library generation was performed with the immunoSEQ multiplex PCR assay. DNA from the cultured, isolated CD4+ T cells was subjected to TCR beta CDR3 sequencing. Regarding the original processing steps: Non-productive TCR sequences were removed, reads were trimmed to the CDR3 region, and CDR3s of at least 7 amino acids were retained. Antigen-specific clonotypes were identified using the MANAFEST web app by comparison of expansion in peptide wells against reference cultures. To be called positive, a clone needed expansion at FDR<0.05 compared with the reference and with all other wells, an odds ratio greater than 5, and a frequency greater than 0.1% in two replicate wells. A clonotype was defined as cross-reactive if the clonotype was significantly expanded both in SARS-CoV-2 spike wells and in at least one common cold coronavirus spike condition. Using the stringdist R package, CDR3 similarity was measured by Levenshtein distance, and unrooted trees were constructed with ape in R 3.6.1. TCRdb stores this immuneACCESS table with in-frame sequences only. Part of the clones is absent; in the studies checked, under half of the shortfall reflects unresolved V genes, and no reason is known for the rest. The V and J calls and clone size were taken over from that table, and D and trimming were inferred from the DNA. The sample has more than 60,000 clones on record, about 69% of them singletons. The top ten constitute under 30% of the sample.

Broad study findings and their caveats: Marked clonal contraction was observed in both infection-induced and vaccine-induced clones at late post-vaccination timepoints, consistent with waning T cell responses. The study was limited by a small number of convalescent patients, and early post-infection timepoints were lacking. In convalescent patients, the post-vaccine spike-reactive repertoire was composed mainly of new vaccine-induced clones that were largely distinct from infection-induced clones.

After around eleven days of culture, CD4+ T cells were isolated with the EasySep CD4+ T cell isolation kit. Convalescent patients had PCR-confirmed SARS-CoV-2 infection between March and December 2020, before Alpha, Beta and Delta variants emerged in the United States. Half of the culture medium was replaced with fresh IL-2-containing medium on days 3 and 7. Unless noted otherwise, every peptide stimulation condition was grown in triplicate wells. PBMC were separated from whole blood using Ficoll-Paque Plus gradient centrifugation and were then either cryopreserved at -140C or used fresh. The QIAamp micro DNA kit was used to extract genomic DNA from the cultured CD4+ T cells. This clone showed up just a few times. Its specific antigen is unknown. Within one base of it there is no much larger clone, and no base qualities were kept.

The rearrangement combines TRBV3-1 (or the pseudogene TRBV3-2) with TRBJ2-3; the D gene lacks a confident call. Sequenced here: CD4+ T cells from PBMCs cultured without peptide, sampled before COVID-19 vaccination. This receptor was taken from a human donor who had a prior SARS-CoV-2 infection. The DNA is TGTGCCAGCAGCGCGCTTGCAGATACGCAGTATTTT. Its coded protein is CASSALADTQYF.